This entry describes one TCR beta chain. What it binds is unknown. V gave up 2 bases and J gave up 2 bases; unmatched junction bases: 9. Germline CDR1 MNHNS, CDR2 SASEGT. The CDR3 spans 17 residues. This sample is drawn from a study of cytomegalovirus exposure and HLA in healthy donors. Broader study findings: In vitro data verified a few CMV-associated chains as specific for CMV antigens. An ancestry cluster, one associated with Asian ancestry, reportedly showed fewer N-insertions than the approximately 700-donor mean in a later analysis. There were some V segments, including TRBV6-2 and TRBV6-3, excluded as indistinguishable.

The PCR had 60 Vbeta and 13 Jbeta primers. Sequencing was performed with immunoSEQ multiplex PCR; in TCRdb, only in-frame clones are kept and a portion is missing. The sample has about 190,000 clones; 65% to 80% are singletons. Samples came from healthy bone marrow donors. The receptor comes from a man in his thirties or forties in good health and CMV-seropositive. The rearrangement links TRBV6-1 to TRBJ2-3, with 8 bases that match TRBD1. Sequencing was carried out using PBMCs. The CDR3 DNA reads TGTGCCAGCAGTGAAATAGGCTGGGACAGGTCCACAGATACGCAGTATTTT. Amino acids: CASSEIGWDRSTDTQYF.